The 29 T cell receptor beta chains below come from one sample, sequenced in a study of blood T cell repertoires in COVID-19. The table came from immunoSEQ multiplex PCR; TCRdb's copy has only in-frame clones and leaves some out. This table has roughly 140,000 clones, 75% to 90% appearing once. Sequenced input: peripheral blood. The receptors originated from a woman aged 40-49 years with acute or convalescent COVID-19.

The chain has TRBV11-2 and TRBJ2-5, with D perhaps matching TRBD1 (6 bases). This CDR3 has 14 residues. The V end was cut by 4 bases, the J end by 5 bases, with 14 bases between. The germline V gene has CDR1 SGHAT and CDR2 FQNNGV. The CDR3 sequence: CASSSGQFGETQYF. DNA of the CDR3: TGTGCCAGCAGCTCAGGACAGTTCGGGGAGACCCAGTACTTC.

The chain links TRBV6-1 to TRBJ1-5, with TRBD1 as a possible D gene (5 bases). V was shortened by 3 bases and J by 2 bases, with 11 bases between the two germline ends. This CDR3 has 15 residues. CDR1 is MNHNS, CDR2 SASEGT, per germline. CDR3 amino acids: CASSEAGSRNQPQHF. The CDR3 bases are TGTGCCAGCAGTGAGGCAGGGTCCCGCAATCAGCCCCAGCATTTT.

The gene calls are TRBV5-1 and TRBJ2-1, with 14 bases aligning to TRBD2. V was pared by 4 bases and J by 0 bases, with 12 bases of the junction left unmatched. Germline V CDR1 and CDR2: SGHRS, YFSETQ. This CDR3 is built from 20 residues. CDR3 amino acids: CASSPNPTSGRESSYNEQFF. The CDR3 bases are TGCGCCAGCAGCCCGAATCCGACTAGCGGGAGGGAAAGCTCCTACAATGAGCAGTTCTTC.

The chain uses TRBV13 and TRBJ2-5; TRBD2 matches 13 bases. V lost 5 bases, J lost 5 bases, and 5 bases stayed unmatched. The CDR3 is 15 amino acids. Germline values: CDR1 PRHDT, CDR2 FYEKMQ (reference sequence). The CDR3 DNA is TGTGCCAGCAGCCAACTAGCGGGAGGGCAGGAGACCCAGTACTTC. It translates to CASSQLAGGQETQYF.

The V and J genes are TRBV5-1 and TRBJ1-1, with D possibly being TRBD1 (6 bases). The CDR3 sequence is 15 residues long. V lost 0 bases and J lost 1, with 10 bases in between. The germline gives CDR1 SGHRS, CDR2 YFSETQ. CDR3 sequence reads: CASSLAGHTNTEAFF. CDR3 bases: TGCGCCAGCAGCTTGGCGGGACACACGAACACTGAAGCTTTCTTT. The full variable domain, rest sourced from reference TRBV5-1 and TRBJ1-1, is KAGVTQTPRYLIKTRGQQVTLSCSPISGHRSVSWYQQTPGQGLQFLFEYFSETQRNKGNFPGRFSGRQFSNSRSEMNVSTLELGDSALYLCASSLAGHTNTEAFFGQGTRLTVV.

The chain uses TRBV28 and TRBJ1-5; maybe TRBD1 (5 bases). Trimming stripped 5 bases from V and 1 base from J, with 21 bases between. The CDR3 is 18 amino acids. The germline CDR1 and CDR2 sequences are MDHEN and SYDVKM. The CDR3 bases are TGTGCCAGCAGTCCCGTGTACGTGCAGGGTGGAAGCAATCAGCCCCAGCATTTT. Translated: CASSPVYVQGGSNQPQHF.

This sequence joins TRBV11-3 and TRBJ2-7; TRBD1 aligns across 7 bases. This CDR3 spans 15 amino acids. In germline, CDR1 is SGHNT, CDR2 YENEEA. V lost 0 bases and J lost 1; bases outside the gene matches: 3. The CDR3, as DNA: TGTGCCAGCAGCTTAGAGGGGACAGATTCCTACGAGCAGTACTTC. Translated: CASSLEGTDSYEQYF.

V gene TRBV3-1 (or the pseudogene TRBV3-2) combines with J gene TRBJ2-1, with 10 positions matching TRBD2. CDR1 and CDR2 from the germline V gene are LGHDT and YNNKEL (reference sequence). V lost 4 bases to trimming and J lost 8 bases; unmatched junction nucleotides: 17. The CDR3 covers 18 residues. CDR3 DNA: TGTGCCAGCAGCCCTCGATTCGAGGTAGCGGGAGGTGGGTATGAGCAGTTCTTC. Translation gives CASSPRFEVAGGGYEQFF.

The CDR3: CASSLRRQGADEQYF. The CDR3 DNA reads TGTGCCAGCAGTTTAAGGAGACAGGGGGCAGACGAGCAGTACTTC. The rearrangement joins TRBV27 to TRBJ2-7; TRBD1 matches 10 bases. Per germline, CDR1 MNHEY and CDR2 SMNVEV (reference sequence). The V segment lost 2 bases and the J segment 5 bases; nucleotides outside the gene matches: 6. This CDR3 comprises 15 residues.

The CDR3 sequence: CASSEVTGFSEQYF. CDR3 sequence (DNA): TGTGCCAGCAGTGAGGTGACAGGGTTTAGCGAGCAGTACTTC. The chain employs TRBV2 and TRBJ2-7; 7 bases align to TRBD1. Germline CDR1 SNHLY, CDR2 FYNNEI. V trimming: 3 bases; J trimming: 6 bases; junction bases outside the gene matches: 8. This CDR3 contains 14 residues.

This clone was recorded once. This chain links TRBV11-1 with TRBJ1-4; 11 nucleotides align to TRBD1. Germline-derived CDR1 and CDR2 are SGHAT and FQDESV (reference sequence). The CDR3 loop spans 15 amino acids. The V gene end was trimmed by 4 bases and the J gene end by 7 bases; junction bases not matched to a gene: 5. As DNA, the CDR3 is TGTGCCAGCAGCTACGGACAGGGGGCCGGTGAAAAACTGTTTTTT. Residues: CASSYGQGAGEKLFF. Combining the CDR3 with reference TRBV11-1 and TRBJ1-4 gives the whole variable domain EAEVAQSPRYKITEKSQAVAFWCDPISGHATLYWYRQILGQGPELLVQFQDESVVDDSQLPKDRFSAERLKGVDSTLKIQPAELGDSAMYLCASSYGQGAGEKLFFGSGTQLSVL.

This clone was detected a few times. The chain combines TRBV27 with TRBJ2-7, with 11 bases matching TRBD2. Trimming took 5 bases from V and 3 from J; bases not matched to a gene: 3. This CDR3 is built from 14 residues. Germline V lookup: CDR1 MNHEY, CDR2 SMNVEV (reference sequence). The CDR3 here is CASSRLAGFYEQYF. The CDR3 nucleotides are TGTGCCAGCAGTCGACTAGCGGGATTCTACGAGCAGTACTTC.

V and J are TRBV20-1 and TRBJ2-7; no reliable D call. Deletions cut 3 bases from V and 5 bases from J, with 8 bases between. The CDR3 is made up of 11 amino acids. Germline CDR1 DFQATT, CDR2 SNEGSKA (reference sequence). CDR3 coding DNA: TGCAGTGCTAGCTTGTTCCACGAGCAGTACTTC. It yields the protein CSASLFHEQYF.

The chain employs TRBV28 and TRBJ1-4; D is ambiguous. The CDR3 loop spans 12 amino acids. The V end lost 5 bases, the J end lost 8 bases, and 9 bases lay between the germline ends. The germline V gene encodes CDR1 MDHEN and CDR2 SYDVKM. In DNA, the CDR3 is TGTGCCAGCAGTGGGCCTCGGGAAAAACTGTTTTTT. Protein: CASSGPREKLFF.

This clone was found once. This chain joins TRBV27 and TRBJ1-1; 8 positions agree with TRBD1. Per the germline V gene, CDR1 is MNHEY and CDR2 is SMNVEV (reference sequence). Trimming took 6 bases from V and 1 from J; bases not matched to a gene: 7. The CDR3 totals 15 residues. This chain's CDR3 is CASRIRDRPNTEAFF. CDR3 bases: TGTGCCAGCAGGATCCGGGACAGGCCGAACACTGAAGCTTTCTTT.

The V and J genes are TRBV30 and TRBJ2-3, with 14 bases aligning to TRBD2. The CDR3 sequence is 19 residues long. Germline-derived CDR1 and CDR2 are GTSNPN and SVGIG (reference sequence). V lost 3 bases, J lost 3 bases, and 14 bases stayed unmatched. The CDR3, as DNA: TGTGCCTGGAGCAAAAGAAAAGGGACTAGCGGGAGTGATACAGATACGCAGTATTTT. Translated, it gives CAWSKRKGTSGSDTDTQYF. The variable domain in full, completed from reference TRBV30 and TRBJ2-3, reads SQTIHQWPATLVQPVGSPLSLECTVEGTSNPNLYWYRQAAGRGLQLLFYSVGIGQISSEVPQNLSASRPQDRQFILSSKKLLLSDSGFYLCAWSKRKGTSGSDTDTQYFGPGTRLTVL.

This clone has a handful of counts. This rearrangement joins TRBV16 to TRBJ1-3, with a possible D match to TRBD1 (6 bases). The CDR3 is 14 residues long. Germline lookup yields CDR1 KGHSY and CDR2 FQNENV. V gave up 0 bases and J gave up 5 bases, with 8 bases separating them. CDR3 residues: CASSQSTGRNTIYF. The DNA of the CDR3 is TGTGCCAGCAGCCAATCAACAGGGAGAAACACCATATATTTT.

This clone was detected only once. The rearrangement uses TRBV7-2 and TRBJ1-4; D ambiguous. Trimming cost V 4 bases and J 0 bases, with 6 bases left between them. Germline V gene sequence: CDR1 SGHTA, CDR2 FQGNSA. This CDR3 is 14 amino acids long. CDR3 sequence (DNA): TGTGCCAGCAGCTATCGCGCAACTAATGAAAAACTGTTTTTT. Its translation is CASSYRATNEKLFF.

The chain combines TRBV27 with TRBJ1-3, with D perhaps matching TRBD1 (6 bases). Germline V gene sequence: CDR1 MNHEY, CDR2 SMNVEV (reference sequence). There are 14 residues in the CDR3. V lost 9 bases and J 0 bases, leaving 12 bases between the germline ends. CDR3 coding DNA: TGTGCCAGTACAGGGCCAGACTCTGGAAACACCATATATTTT. Amino acid sequence: CASTGPDSGNTIYF.

The chain employs TRBV11-2 and TRBJ1-5; TRBD1 might be the D (6 bases). This CDR3 is 16 amino acids long. The germline V gene encodes CDR1 SGHAT and CDR2 FQNNGV. V gave up 9 bases and J gave up 0 bases, with 18 bases separating them. DNA for the CDR3: TGTGCCAGGTGGAAAGGGGGGGCGATTAGCAATCAGCCCCAGCATTTT. It is translated as CARWKGGAISNQPQHF.

CDR3 sequence (DNA): TGCAGCGTTGAAGAGTGGAGGGCCTCCTCTGGAAACACCATATATTTT. It encodes CSVEEWRASSGNTIYF. The chain links TRBV29-1 to TRBJ1-3; the D is unclear. This CDR3 contains 16 residues. The germline gives CDR1 SQVTM, CDR2 ANQGSEA. V shed 0 bases and J shed 0 bases, with 12 bases lying between them.

A single count supports this clone. The chain is built from TRBV15 and TRBJ1-2; 7 positions match TRBD1. Germline V gene sequence: CDR1 LNHNV, CDR2 YYDKDF (reference sequence). CDR3 length: 18 amino acids. V was clipped by 1 base and J by 2 bases; unmatched bases: 13. The CDR3 region is CATSRGDRVEVVNYGYTF. The CDR3 region has the DNA TGTGCCACCAGCAGAGGAGACAGGGTCGAGGTAGTAAACTATGGCTACACCTTC.

The chain couples TRBV5-1 to TRBJ2-7; TRBD1 matches 11 bases. This CDR3 has 13 amino acids. Unmatched junction bases numbered 7, after V lost 8 bases and J lost 6 bases. The germline V gene encodes CDR1 SGHRS and CDR2 YFSETQ. The CDR3 here is CASSGTGGPEQYF. The CDR3 nucleotides read TGCGCCAGTTCCGGGACAGGGGGGCCCGAGCAGTACTTC. The whole variable domain, remainder taken from reference TRBV5-1 and TRBJ2-7, is KAGVTQTPRYLIKTRGQQVTLSCSPISGHRSVSWYQQTPGQGLQFLFEYFSETQRNKGNFPGRFSGRQFSNSRSEMNVSTLELGDSALYLCASSGTGGPEQYFGPGTRLTVT.

The sample holds a few counts of this clone. The chain carries TRBV6-6 and TRBJ1-1; D is undetermined. This CDR3 contains 12 residues. From germline, CDR1 is MNHNY and CDR2 SVGAGI (reference sequence). The V and J ends lost 0 bases and 7 bases respectively, with 6 bases between them. CDR3: CASSYSRVEAFF. CDR3 bases: TGTGCCAGCAGTTACTCAAGAGTTGAAGCTTTCTTT.

The chain couples TRBV29-1 to TRBJ2-1, with TRBD1 identical over 10 bases. Germline V CDR1 and CDR2: SQVTM, ANQGSEA. The V and J ends lost 1 base and 10 bases, in that order; junction bases with no gene match: 10. This CDR3 has 15 amino acids. The CDR3 region has the DNA TGCAGCGTTGAAGGGCCCAGGACAGGGGGGAAAGAGCAGTTCTTC. Amino acid sequence: CSVEGPRTGGKEQFF.

The genes are TRBV5-4 and TRBJ2-3; no reliable D call. CDR3 length: 13 amino acids. From germline, CDR1 is SGHNT and CDR2 YYREEE (reference sequence). The ends were cut back, 1 base at V and 4 bases at J, with 7 bases in the middle. CDR3 nucleotide sequence: TGTGCCAGCAGCTTGACGCCAGCAGATACGCAGTATTTT. Its protein product is CASSLTPADTQYF.

V and J are TRBV7-8 and TRBJ1-5; 8 bases match TRBD1. CDR1 is SGHVS, CDR2 FQNEAQ, per germline. V dropped 5 bases and J dropped 7; count of bases not matched to a gene: 10. This CDR3 is built from 15 residues. CDR3 protein: CASSPSGQGRQPQHF. CDR3 bases: TGTGCCAGCAGCCCTTCAGGACAGGGCCGGCAGCCCCAGCATTTT.

The table lists this clone with a few counts. This chain joins TRBV4-1 and TRBJ1-5; a weak D match, TRBD1 (5 bases). V shed 2 bases and J shed 1 base, with 9 bases lying between them. The V gene's germline CDR1 is MGHRA and CDR2 YSYEKL. This CDR3 is 15 amino acids long. CDR3: CASSQQGSSNQPQHF. Written as DNA, the CDR3 is TGCGCCAGCAGCCAACAGGGTTCAAGCAATCAGCCCCAGCATTTT.

This chain connects TRBV19 to TRBJ2-7; no firm D call. The V end lost 4 bases, the J end lost 1 base, and 8 bases lay between the germline ends. The CDR3 runs 13 residues. CDR1 is LNHDA and CDR2 is SQIVND in the germline V gene (reference sequence). The CDR3 DNA reads as TGTGCCAGTAGTACAGACCGTTCCTACGAGCAGTACTTC. This gives the protein CASSTDRSYEQYF.